Listed below are T cell receptor beta chains from one sample, sequenced in a study of cytomegalovirus exposure and HLA in healthy donors. Data came from immunoSEQ multiplex PCR; TCRdb stores just in-frame clones and leaves some out. The table records some 130,000 clones, about 80% of them present only once. The sequenced sample was PBMCs. Every receptor here comes from a middle-aged woman in good health and CMV-seronegative. Both conserved end residues are part of each CDR3. The D gene is left open where the match is weak. Not every row has a clone size; where given, it reads once, few, many or a size class.

clone_size	v_call	j_call	d_call	cdr3_aa	cdr3_nt
-	TRBV19	TRBJ2-1	TRBD2	CASSIDAAGRYNEQFF	TGTGCCAGTAGTATAGATGCAGCGGGGAGGTACAATGAGCAGTTCTTC
few	TRBV27	TRBJ2-7	-	CASSFWGPGGDEQYF	TGTGCCAGCAGTTTTTGGGGACCCGGGGGTGACGAGCAGTACTTC
-	TRBV2	TRBJ2-5	-	CASGKTGVAQETQYF	TGTGCCAGCGGGAAAACGGGGGTTGCCCAAGAGACCCAGTACTTC
-	TRBV25-1	TRBJ1-1	-	CASSKNTEAFF	TGTGCCAGCAGCAAGAACACTGAAGCTTTCTTT
-	TRBV6-6	TRBJ1-1	TRBD1	CASTPAGGRTEAFF	TGTGCCAGCACCCCGGCAGGGGGCCGGACTGAAGCTTTCTTT
-	TRBV4-2	TRBJ1-1	TRBD1	CASSEVGTEDTEAFF	TGTGCCAGCAGCGAAGTCGGGACAGAGGACACTGAAGCTTTCTTT
-	TRBV6-5	TRBJ1-2	TRBD1	CASSLQGATRYGYTF	TGTGCCAGCAGTCTACAGGGGGCGACTCGATATGGCTACACCTTC
-	TRBV21-1	TRBJ1-1	-	CASRRQVNTEAFF	TGTGCCAGCAGAAGACAGGTGAACACTGAAGCTTTCTTT
-	TRBV7-8	TRBJ1-5	-	CASSLAGTPGGPQHF	TGTGCCAGCAGCTTAGCGGGGACTCCCGGGGGGCCCCAGCATTTT
-	TRBV15	TRBJ2-1	-	CATTDRKLGNEQFF	TGTGCCACCACAGACAGGAAATTGGGCAATGAGCAGTTCTTC
-	TRBV27	TRBJ2-3	-	CASSAASRRTTDTQYF	TGTGCCAGCAGTGCGGCTAGCAGGCGGACCACAGATACGCAGTATTTT
once	TRBV9	TRBJ2-1	TRBD1	CASSVAGGSYNEQFF	TGTGCCAGCAGCGTCGCAGGGGGCTCCTACAATGAGCAGTTCTTC
-	TRBV9	TRBJ2-7	TRBD2	CASSPSGEVGYEQYF	TGTGCCAGCAGTCCCAGCGGGGAGGTGGGCTACGAGCAGTACTTC
-	TRBV7-2	TRBJ1-2	-	CASSLQVQGYGYTF	TGTGCCAGCAGCTTACAAGTGCAGGGATATGGCTACACCTTC
-	TRBV10-2	TRBJ2-1	-	CASYHNEQFF	TGCGCCAGTTATCACAATGAGCAGTTCTTC
few	TRBV5-5	TRBJ2-7	-	CASSFSYEQYF	TGTGCCAGCAGCTTTAGTTACGAGCAGTACTTC
few	TRBV6-5	TRBJ2-7	TRBD1	CASSYYRGSSYEQYF	TGTGCCAGCAGTTACTACAGGGGGAGCTCCTACGAGCAGTACTTC
-	TRBV2	TRBJ2-7	TRBD2	CASSEGASGGRDEQYF	TGTGCCAGCAGTGAAGGGGCTAGCGGAGGGCGCGACGAGCAGTACTTC
-	TRBV19	TRBJ2-1	TRBD2	CASSPTSGSYNEQFF	TGTGCCAGTAGCCCAACTAGCGGGAGCTACAATGAGCAGTTCTTC
-	TRBV7-3	TRBJ2-1	TRBD2	CASSPTSGPYNEQFF	TGTGCCAGCAGCCCCACTAGCGGCCCCTACAATGAGCAGTTCTTC
-	TRBV9	TRBJ2-3	-	CASSVGAGPTDTQYF	TGTGCCAGCAGCGTAGGGGCAGGGCCCACAGATACGCAGTATTTT
-	TRBV4-2	TRBJ2-1	TRBD2	CASSQAFGLAGTQFF	TGTGCCAGCAGCCAAGCCTTCGGACTAGCGGGAACGCAGTTCTTC
-	TRBV4-3	TRBJ1-1	TRBD1	CASSQSGQGDTEAFF	TGCGCCAGCAGCCAATCCGGACAGGGGGACACTGAAGCTTTCTTT
-	TRBV29-1	TRBJ1-5	TRBD1	CSVATSGQRNQPQHF	TGCAGCGTTGCCACTTCGGGACAGCGCAATCAGCCCCAGCATTTT
-	TRBV4-2	TRBJ1-2	-	CASSQDPEGNYGYTF	TGTGCCAGCAGCCAAGATCCGGAGGGTAACTATGGCTACACCTTC
-	TRBV2	TRBJ2-6	-	CASTGSGGGGANVLTF	TGTGCCAGCACCGGGTCAGGAGGCGGGGGGGCCAACGTCCTGACTTTC
-	TRBV13	TRBJ2-3	TRBD2	CASSLRTSGTESTDTQYF	TGTGCCAGCAGCCTCCGGACTAGCGGGACCGAAAGCACAGATACGCAGTATTTT
few	TRBV7-9	TRBJ2-3	-	CASSFSGDTQYF	TGTGCCAGCAGCTTCTCAGGGGATACGCAGTATTTT
-	TRBV7-9	TRBJ2-3	TRBD1	CASSLALGTGGTDTQYF	TGTGCCAGCAGCTTAGCGCTTGGGACAGGGGGCACAGATACGCAGTATTTT
-	TRBV6-4	TRBJ1-3	-	CATGGKGPSSGNTIYF	TGTGCCACAGGCGGGAAGGGGCCGAGCTCTGGAAACACCATATATTTT
few	TRBV7-9	TRBJ1-1	TRBD1	CASSLSRESRGQMNTEAFF	TGTGCCAGCAGCTTATCCCGAGAGAGCAGGGGGCAAATGAACACTGAAGCTTTCTTT
-	TRBV2	TRBJ2-5	TRBD1	CASTTGHQETQYF	TGTGCCAGTACGACAGGGCACCAAGAGACCCAGTACTTC
once	TRBV28	TRBJ2-1	TRBD1	CASRTGGRANEQFF	TGTGCCAGCCGGACAGGGGGCCGAGCCAATGAGCAGTTCTTC
-	TRBV4-3	TRBJ2-1	TRBD2	CASRRGDNEQFF	TGCGCCAGCAGACGGGGGGACAATGAGCAGTTCTTC
-	TRBV4-3	TRBJ1-2	TRBD1	CASSSLTGLNYGYTF	TGCGCCAGCAGCTCTCTGACAGGGCTTAACTATGGCTACACCTTC
-	TRBV6-5	TRBJ1-2	-	CASSYREGLYGYTF	TGTGCCAGCAGTTACCGGGAGGGGCTTTATGGCTACACCTTC
-	TRBV7-9	TRBJ2-7	-	CASSLGPTFEQYF	TGTGCCAGCAGCTTAGGGCCAACGTTCGAGCAGTACTTC
-	TRBV2	TRBJ2-7	-	CASSVESTYEQYF	TGTGCCAGCAGTGTCGAGAGTACCTACGAGCAGTACTTC
-	TRBV5-1	TRBJ1-1	-	CASSSEQGSDTEAFF	TGCGCCAGCAGCTCGGAACAGGGTTCGGACACTGAAGCTTTCTTT
-	TRBV7-9	TRBJ1-6	-	CASSSYAGQGSPLHF	TGTGCCAGCAGCTCCTACGCAGGGCAGGGCTCACCCCTCCACTTT
-	TRBV7-8	TRBJ1-6	TRBD1	CASSLAYTGVLNSPLHF	TGTGCCAGCAGCTTAGCCTATACAGGGGTGTTAAATTCACCCCTCCACTTT
few	TRBV7-9	TRBJ2-3	TRBD2	CASSLRLADTDTQYF	TGTGCCAGCAGCTTAAGACTAGCGGACACAGATACGCAGTATTTT
few	TRBV19	TRBJ1-5	-	CASSVTGDNQPQHF	TGTGCCAGTAGCGTGACAGGAGATAATCAGCCCCAGCATTTT
once	TRBV19	TRBJ1-4	-	CASSISPYPTGFGNEKLFF	TGTGCCAGTAGTATTTCTCCCTATCCAACAGGGTTCGGTAATGAAAAACTGTTTTTT
-	TRBV29-1	TRBJ2-3	TRBD2	CRVRAGGARTDTQYF	TGCCGCGTCCGGGCCGGGGGGGCCCGGACAGATACGCAGTATTTT
-	TRBV7-9	TRBJ1-1	-	CASSLLKQQNTEAFF	TGTGCCAGCAGCTTACTTAAACAGCAGAACACTGAAGCTTTCTTT
few	TRBV6-4	TRBJ1-2	-	CASSDSVSGRSSYTF	TGTGCCAGCAGTGACTCGGTATCAGGGAGGAGCAGCTACACCTTC
-	TRBV28	TRBJ2-2	TRBD2	CASTPNGHRTSGVFGELFF	TGTGCCAGCACCCCAAACGGACACCGGACTAGCGGCGTTTTCGGGGAGCTGTTTTTT
-	TRBV2	TRBJ2-2	-	CASSARGELFF	TGTGCCAGCAGTGCTCGGGGGGAGCTGTTTTTT
-	TRBV6-5	TRBJ2-2	-	CASSYLVGGGELFF	TGTGCCAGCAGTTACTTGGTTGGAGGCGGGGAGCTGTTTTTT
-	TRBV7-2	TRBJ1-4	TRBD1	CASSWTGADEKLFF	TGTGCCAGCAGCTGGACAGGGGCCGACGAAAAACTGTTTTTT
-	TRBV5-5	TRBJ2-2	-	CASSRDSTGELFF	TGTGCCAGCAGTCGGGATTCCACCGGGGAGCTGTTTTTT
few	TRBV10-3	TRBJ2-1	TRBD2	CAISAPSSGETEQFF	TGTGCCATCAGTGCCCCTTCTAGCGGGGAAACTGAGCAGTTCTTC
few	TRBV7-3	TRBJ2-4	TRBD2	CASSLAGGRNIQYF	TGTGCCAGCAGCTTAGCGGGAGGCCGGAACATTCAGTACTTC
once	TRBV7-9	TRBJ2-1	TRBD2	CASRGLASYNEQFF	TGTGCCAGCAGGGGACTAGCGTCCTACAATGAGCAGTTCTTC